This TCR beta chain was observed in a study of OX40 agonist ivuxolimab in advanced cancers. Across the study: Patients were dosed intravenously with ivuxolimab at 0.01 to 10 mg/kg every 2 weeks. Having had anti-PD-1, anti-PD-L1 or anti-CTLA-4 therapy before was allowed, and approximately 40% had some.

The V gene lost 4 bases and the J gene lost 6 bases, with 12 bases spanning the gap. The CDR3 runs 13 residues. Germline V gene sequence: CDR1 SGHNT, CDR2 YYREEE (reference sequence). The protocol was immunoSEQ multiplex PCR, while the TCRdb copy is restricted to in-frame clones and leaves out a portion. This sample yields almost 70,000 clones, of which 75% to 90% are seen a single time; approximately 8% belongs to the top ten. This TCR was recovered from an adult with an advanced solid tumor such as melanoma, head and neck, liver or kidney cancer. Here the sequenced sample was CD4+ or CD8+ T cells sorted from blood, taken in a trial of the OX40 agonist ivuxolimab. This chain joins TRBV5-4 and TRBJ2-3; D may be TRBD1 (5 bases). CDR3 protein: CASSPRQGDTQYF. DNA of the CDR3: TGTGCCAGCAGCCCTCGTCAGGGTGATACGCAGTATTTT.